The 5 T cell receptor beta chains below all came from one sample that was sequenced in a study of beta chain features in type 1 diabetes (dated by TCRdb to 2016 to 2019). The method behind the library was the immunoSEQ multiplex PCR assay. The High Capacity cDNA Reverse Transcription Kit was used to reverse transcribe all of the isolated RNA, meaning that expressed TCRB transcripts were what got sequenced. Sourced from immuneACCESS, this table was stored by TCRdb with only in-frame sequences that have V and J called. A share of the clones is absent; for the studies checked, an unresolved V gene accounts for under half, and the remainder has no known explanation. In this sample the table shows under 450,000 clones, around 14% of which occur a single time. The top ten constitute 0.035% to 0.045% of the sample. What was sequenced was naive CD4+ T cells from blood. The cell subset or site label of this sample denotes: true naive CD4+ T cells. Every receptor here comes from a man under 40 in good health.

This chain joins TRBV7-2 and TRBJ2-7; no definite D call. From germline, CDR1 is SGHTA and CDR2 FQGNSA. This CDR3 has 13 amino acids. The V and J ends lost 5 bases and 2 bases respectively, with 10 bases between them. The CDR3 loop reads CASSPVHPYEQYF. CDR3 in DNA: TGTGCCAGCAGCCCCGTCCATCCCTACGAGCAGTACTTC.

This clone appeared a few times. V is TRBV2 and J is TRBJ1-2; TRBD1 matches 9 bases. V was pared by 6 bases and J by 11 bases, with 10 bases of the junction left unmatched. The germline gives CDR1 SNHLY, CDR2 FYNNEI. The CDR3 extends over 13 amino acids. The CDR3 DNA sequence: TGTGCCAGCAGGGTTGGGACAGGGAAGGGATACACCTTC. It translates to CASRVGTGKGYTF.

The CDR3 DNA reads TGCGCCAGCAGCCCACTCGGGACAGGGAACAATGAGCAGTTCTTC. Protein: CASSPLGTGNNEQFF. The genes are TRBV4-3 and TRBJ2-1; 9 nucleotides agree with TRBD1. The V segment lost 4 bases and the J segment 5 bases; nucleotides outside the gene matches: 6. There are 15 residues in the CDR3. From germline, CDR1 is LGHNA and CDR2 YSLEER.

This clone has a handful of counts. The chain links TRBV29-1 to TRBJ2-1, with D perhaps TRBD1 or TRBD2 (5 bases each). V was pared by 7 bases and J by 2 bases, with 15 bases between. The CDR3 has 14 amino acids. Germline V gene data show CDR1 as SQVTM and CDR2 as ANQGSEA. CDR3 loop: CSAGPGAAYNEQFF. The CDR3 coding sequence is TGCAGCGCCGGACCCGGGGCGGCCTACAATGAGCAGTTCTTC.

The V and J genes are TRBV6-5 and TRBJ2-7; 7 bases map to TRBD1. J lost 2 bases, V lost 5 bases, and 6 bases had no gene match. The CDR3 covers 14 residues. The germline CDR1 and CDR2 sequences are MNHEY and SVGAGI. The CDR3 protein is CASSKQGNPYEQYF. The DNA of the CDR3 is TGTGCCAGCAGTAAACAGGGGAACCCCTACGAGCAGTACTTC.